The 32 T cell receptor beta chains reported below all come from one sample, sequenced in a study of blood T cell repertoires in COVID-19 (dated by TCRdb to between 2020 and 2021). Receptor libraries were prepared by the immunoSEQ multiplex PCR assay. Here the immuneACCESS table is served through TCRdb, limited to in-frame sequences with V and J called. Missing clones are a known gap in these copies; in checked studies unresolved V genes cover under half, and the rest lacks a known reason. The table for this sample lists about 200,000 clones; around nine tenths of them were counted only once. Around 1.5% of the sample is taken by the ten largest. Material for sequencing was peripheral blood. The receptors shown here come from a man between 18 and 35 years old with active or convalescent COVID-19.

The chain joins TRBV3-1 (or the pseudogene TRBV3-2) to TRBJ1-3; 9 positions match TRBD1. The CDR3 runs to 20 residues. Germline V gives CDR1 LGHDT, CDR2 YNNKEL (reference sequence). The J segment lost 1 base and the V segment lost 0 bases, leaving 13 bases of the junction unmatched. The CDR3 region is CASSQERGQGFNRSGNTIYF. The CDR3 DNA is TGTGCCAGCAGCCAAGAAAGGGGACAGGGTTTTAACCGGTCTGGAAACACCATATATTTT.

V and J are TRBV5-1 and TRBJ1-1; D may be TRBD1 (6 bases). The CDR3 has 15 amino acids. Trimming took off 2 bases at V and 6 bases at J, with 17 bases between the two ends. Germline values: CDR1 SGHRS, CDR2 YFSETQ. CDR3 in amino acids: CASSFMGGRIPEAFF. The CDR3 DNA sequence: TGCGCCAGCAGCTTCATGGGGGGGCGCATACCTGAAGCTTTCTTT.

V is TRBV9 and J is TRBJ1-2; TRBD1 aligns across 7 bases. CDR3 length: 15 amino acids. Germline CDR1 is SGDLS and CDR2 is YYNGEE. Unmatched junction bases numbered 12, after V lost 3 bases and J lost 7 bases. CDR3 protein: CASSARTGRGLGYTF. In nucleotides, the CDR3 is TGTGCCAGCAGCGCTCGGACAGGCCGTGGTCTTGGCTACACCTTC.

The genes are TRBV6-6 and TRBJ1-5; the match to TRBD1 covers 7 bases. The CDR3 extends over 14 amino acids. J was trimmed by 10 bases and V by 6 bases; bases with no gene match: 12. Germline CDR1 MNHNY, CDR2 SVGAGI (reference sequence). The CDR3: CASSRDRDVLPQHF. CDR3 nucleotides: TGTGCCAGCAGCCGAGACAGGGATGTTCTACCCCAGCATTTT.

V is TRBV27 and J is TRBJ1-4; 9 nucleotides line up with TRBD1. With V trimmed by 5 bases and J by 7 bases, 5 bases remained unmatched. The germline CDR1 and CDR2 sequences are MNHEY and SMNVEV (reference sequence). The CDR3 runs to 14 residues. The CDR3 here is CASSPGQGTEKLFF. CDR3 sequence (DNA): TGTGCCAGCAGTCCCGGACAGGGGACTGAAAAACTGTTTTTT.

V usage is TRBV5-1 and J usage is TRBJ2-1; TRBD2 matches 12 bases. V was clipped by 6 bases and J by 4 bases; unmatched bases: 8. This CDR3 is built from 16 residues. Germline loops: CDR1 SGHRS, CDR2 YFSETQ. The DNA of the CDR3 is TGCGCCAGCACGTGGGCAGGGACTAGCGGGTACAATGAGCAGTTCTTC. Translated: CASTWAGTSGYNEQFF.

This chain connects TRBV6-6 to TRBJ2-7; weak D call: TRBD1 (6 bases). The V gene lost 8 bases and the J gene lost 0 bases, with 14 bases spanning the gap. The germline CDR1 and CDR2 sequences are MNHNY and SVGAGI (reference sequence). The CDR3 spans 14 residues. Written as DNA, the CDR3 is TGTGCCAGCGCAGGGGACGATAGCTCCTACGAGCAGTACTTC. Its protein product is CASAGDDSSYEQYF.

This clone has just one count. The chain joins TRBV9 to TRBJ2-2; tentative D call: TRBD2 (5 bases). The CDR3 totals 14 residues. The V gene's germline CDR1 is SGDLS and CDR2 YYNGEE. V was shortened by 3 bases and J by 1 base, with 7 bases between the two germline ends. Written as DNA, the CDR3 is TGTGCCAGCAGCGCGGGATTGAACACCGGGGAGCTGTTTTTT. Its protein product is CASSAGLNTGELFF.

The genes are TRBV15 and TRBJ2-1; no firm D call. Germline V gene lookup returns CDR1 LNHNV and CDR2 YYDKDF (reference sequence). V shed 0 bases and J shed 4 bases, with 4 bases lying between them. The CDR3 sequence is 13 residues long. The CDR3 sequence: CATSREEYNEQFF. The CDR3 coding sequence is TGTGCCACCAGCAGAGAAGAGTACAATGAGCAGTTCTTC.

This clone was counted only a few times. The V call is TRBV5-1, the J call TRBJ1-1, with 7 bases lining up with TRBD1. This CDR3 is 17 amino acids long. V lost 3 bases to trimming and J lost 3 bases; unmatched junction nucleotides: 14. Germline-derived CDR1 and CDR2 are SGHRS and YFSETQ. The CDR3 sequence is CASSSQLTDTGDTEAFF. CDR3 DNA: TGCGCCAGCAGCTCACAATTAACCGATACAGGGGACACTGAAGCTTTCTTT.

The CDR3 protein is CASSSRAGVGEKLFF. In DNA form, the CDR3 reads TGTGCCAGCAGTAGCCGGGCAGGGGTTGGTGAAAAACTGTTTTTT. This chain uses TRBV27 with TRBJ1-4; D is possibly TRBD1 (6 bases). The CDR3 sequence is 15 residues long. Germline values: CDR1 MNHEY, CDR2 SMNVEV (reference sequence). Between the trimmed V and J ends, which lost 5 bases and 7 bases, there was a span of 17 bases.

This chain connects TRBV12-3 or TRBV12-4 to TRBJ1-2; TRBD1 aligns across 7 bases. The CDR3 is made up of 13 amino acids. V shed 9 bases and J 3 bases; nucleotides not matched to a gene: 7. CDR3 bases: TGTGCCAGTAACCAGGGGGGCCACTATGGCTACACCTTC. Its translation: CASNQGGHYGYTF.

The CDR3 loop is CASMTLTGSTEAFF. CDR3 nucleotides: TGTGCCAGTATGACGCTCACAGGGTCCACTGAAGCTTTCTTT. The J gene is TRBJ1-1, the V gene TRBV6-5, with a possible D match to TRBD1 (6 bases). V was shortened by 9 bases and J by 4 bases, with 18 bases between the two germline ends. CDR1 MNHEY and CDR2 SVGAGI come from the germline V gene. The CDR3 covers 14 residues.

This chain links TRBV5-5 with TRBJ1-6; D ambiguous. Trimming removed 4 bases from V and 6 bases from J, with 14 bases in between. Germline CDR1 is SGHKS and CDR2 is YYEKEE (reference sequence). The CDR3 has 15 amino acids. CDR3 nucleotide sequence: TGTGCCAGCAGCCCCGGACTAGGATTTAATTCACCCCTCCACTTT. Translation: CASSPGLGFNSPLHF.

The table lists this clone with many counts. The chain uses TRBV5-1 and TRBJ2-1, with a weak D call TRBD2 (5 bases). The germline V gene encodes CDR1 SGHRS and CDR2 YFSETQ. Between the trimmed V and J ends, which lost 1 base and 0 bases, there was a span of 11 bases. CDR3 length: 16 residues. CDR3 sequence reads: CASSLRADSSYNEQFF. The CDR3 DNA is TGCGCCAGCAGCTTGAGAGCGGACTCCTCCTACAATGAGCAGTTCTTC.

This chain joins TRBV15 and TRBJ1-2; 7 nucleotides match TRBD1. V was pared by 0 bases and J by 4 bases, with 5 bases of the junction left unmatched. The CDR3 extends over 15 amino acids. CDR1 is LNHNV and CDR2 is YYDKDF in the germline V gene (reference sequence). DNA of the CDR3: TGTGCCACCAGCAGAGATCAGACAGGGAGCTATGGCTACACCTTC. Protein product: CATSRDQTGSYGYTF.

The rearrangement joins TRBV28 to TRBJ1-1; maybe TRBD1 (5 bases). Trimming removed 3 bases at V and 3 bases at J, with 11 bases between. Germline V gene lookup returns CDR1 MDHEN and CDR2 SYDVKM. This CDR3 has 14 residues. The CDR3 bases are TGTGCCAGCAGTTTTAGGGGCTTTTACACTGAAGCTTTCTTT. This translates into CASSFRGFYTEAFF.

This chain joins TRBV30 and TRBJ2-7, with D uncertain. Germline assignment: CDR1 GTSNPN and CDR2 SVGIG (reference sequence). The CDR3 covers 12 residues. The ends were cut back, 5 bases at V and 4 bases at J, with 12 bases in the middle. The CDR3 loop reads CAWSNLRYEQYF. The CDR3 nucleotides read TGTGCCTGGTCAAACCTCAGGTACGAGCAGTACTTC.

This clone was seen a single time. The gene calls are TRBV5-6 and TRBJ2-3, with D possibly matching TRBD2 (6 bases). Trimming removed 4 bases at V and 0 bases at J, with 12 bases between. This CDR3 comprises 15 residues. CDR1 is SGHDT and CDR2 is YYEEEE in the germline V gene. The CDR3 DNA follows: TGTGCCAGCAGCGCGCCGGGACTTAGCACAGATACGCAGTATTTT. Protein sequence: CASSAPGLSTDTQYF.

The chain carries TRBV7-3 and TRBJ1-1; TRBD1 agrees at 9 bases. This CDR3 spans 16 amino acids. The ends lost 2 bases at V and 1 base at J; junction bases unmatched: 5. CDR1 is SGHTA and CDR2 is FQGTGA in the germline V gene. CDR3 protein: CASSLWGQGPNTEAFF. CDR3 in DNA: TGTGCCAGCAGCTTATGGGGACAGGGACCGAACACTGAAGCTTTCTTT. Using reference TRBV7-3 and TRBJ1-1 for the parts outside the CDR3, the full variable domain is GAGVSQTPSNKVTEKGKYVELRCDPISGHTALYWYRQSLGQGPEFLIYFQGTGAADDSGLPNDRFFAVRPEGSVSTLKIQRTERGDSAVYLCASSLWGQGPNTEAFFGQGTRLTVV.

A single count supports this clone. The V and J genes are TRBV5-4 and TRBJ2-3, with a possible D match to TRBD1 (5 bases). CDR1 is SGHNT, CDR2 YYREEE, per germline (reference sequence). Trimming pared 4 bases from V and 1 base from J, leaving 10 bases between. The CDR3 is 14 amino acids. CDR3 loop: CASSRLQGTDTQYF. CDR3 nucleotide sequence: TGTGCCAGCAGCAGATTACAGGGCACAGATACGCAGTATTTT.

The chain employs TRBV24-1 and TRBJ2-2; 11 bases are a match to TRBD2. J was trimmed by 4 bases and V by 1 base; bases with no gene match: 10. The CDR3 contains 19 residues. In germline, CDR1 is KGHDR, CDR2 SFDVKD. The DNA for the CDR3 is TGTGCCACCAGTGATTTTAGGGATACTAGCGGGGGCTCCACCGGGGAGCTGTTTTTT. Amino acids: CATSDFRDTSGGSTGELFF.

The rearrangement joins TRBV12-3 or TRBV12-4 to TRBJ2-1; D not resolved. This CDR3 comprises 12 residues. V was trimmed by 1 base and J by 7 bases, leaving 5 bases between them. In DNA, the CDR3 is TGTGCCAGCAGTTTAGTGAGGAATGAGCAGTTCTTC. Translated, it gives CASSLVRNEQFF.

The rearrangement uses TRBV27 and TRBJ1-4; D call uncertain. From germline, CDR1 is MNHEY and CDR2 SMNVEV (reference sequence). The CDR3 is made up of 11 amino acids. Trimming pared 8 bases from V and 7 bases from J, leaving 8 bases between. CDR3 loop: CASPRIEKLFF. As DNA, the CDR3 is TGTGCCAGCCCTAGAATTGAAAAACTGTTTTTT. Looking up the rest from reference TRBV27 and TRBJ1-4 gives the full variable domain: EAQVTQNPRYLITVTGKKLTVTCSQNMNHEYMSWYRQDPGLGLRQIYYSMNVEVTDKGDVPEGYKVSRKEKRNFPLILESPSPNQTSLYFCASPRIEKLFFGSGTQLSVL.

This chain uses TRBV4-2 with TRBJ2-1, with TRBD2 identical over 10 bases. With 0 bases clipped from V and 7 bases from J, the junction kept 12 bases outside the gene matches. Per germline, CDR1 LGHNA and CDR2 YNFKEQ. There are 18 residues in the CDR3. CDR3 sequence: CASSQESGAGGIRNEQFF. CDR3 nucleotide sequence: TGTGCCAGCAGCCAAGAATCTGGAGCGGGAGGGATCAGGAATGAGCAGTTCTTC.

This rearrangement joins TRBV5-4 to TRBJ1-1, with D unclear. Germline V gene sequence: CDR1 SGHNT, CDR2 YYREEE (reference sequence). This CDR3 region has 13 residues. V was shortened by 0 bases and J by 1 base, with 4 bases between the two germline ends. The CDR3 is CASSLDRNTEAFF. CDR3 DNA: TGTGCCAGCAGCTTGGACAGGAACACTGAAGCTTTCTTT. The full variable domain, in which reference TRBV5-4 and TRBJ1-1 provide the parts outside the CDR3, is ETGVTQSPTHLIKTRGQQVTLRCSSQSGHNTVSWYQQALGQGPQFIFQYYREEENGRGNFPPRFSGLQFPNYSSELNVNALELDDSALYLCASSLDRNTEAFFGQGTRLTVV.

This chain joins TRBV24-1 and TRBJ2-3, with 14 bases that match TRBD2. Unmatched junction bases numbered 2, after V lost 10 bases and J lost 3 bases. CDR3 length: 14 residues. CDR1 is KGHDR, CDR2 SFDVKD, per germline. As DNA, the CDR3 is TGTGCCACGACTAGCGGGGGGGCTACAGATACGCAGTATTTT. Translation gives CATTSGGATDTQYF.

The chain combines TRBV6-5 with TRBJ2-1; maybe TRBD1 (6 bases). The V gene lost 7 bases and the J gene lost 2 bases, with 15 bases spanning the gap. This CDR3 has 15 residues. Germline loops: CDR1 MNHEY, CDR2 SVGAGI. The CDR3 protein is CASTTFRGPYNEQFF. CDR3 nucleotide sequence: TGTGCCAGCACCACCTTCAGGGGCCCCTACAATGAGCAGTTCTTC.

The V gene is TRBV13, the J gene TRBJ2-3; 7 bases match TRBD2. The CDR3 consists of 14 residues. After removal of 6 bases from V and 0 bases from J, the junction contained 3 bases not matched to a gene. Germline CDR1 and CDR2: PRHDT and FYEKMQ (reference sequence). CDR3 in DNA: TGTGCCAGCAGGGCTAGCGGCAGCACAGATACGCAGTATTTT. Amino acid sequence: CASRASGSTDTQYF.

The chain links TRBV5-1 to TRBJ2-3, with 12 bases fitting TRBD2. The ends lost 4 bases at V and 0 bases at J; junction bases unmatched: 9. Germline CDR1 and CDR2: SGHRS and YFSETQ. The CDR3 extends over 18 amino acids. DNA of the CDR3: TGCGCCAGCAGCCACGGGACTAGCGGGCGTTCTAGCACAGATACGCAGTATTTT. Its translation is CASSHGTSGRSSTDTQYF.

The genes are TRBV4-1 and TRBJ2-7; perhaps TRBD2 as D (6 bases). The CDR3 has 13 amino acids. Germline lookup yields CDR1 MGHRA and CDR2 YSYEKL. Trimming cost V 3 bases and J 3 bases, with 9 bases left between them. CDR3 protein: CASSQGLLYEQYF. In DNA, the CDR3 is TGCGCCAGCAGCCAGGGACTCCTCTACGAGCAGTACTTC.

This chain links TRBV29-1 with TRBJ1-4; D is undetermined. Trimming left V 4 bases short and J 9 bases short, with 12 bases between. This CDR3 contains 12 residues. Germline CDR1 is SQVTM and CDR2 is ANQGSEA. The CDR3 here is CSVVWADQKLFF. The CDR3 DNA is TGCAGCGTTGTTTGGGCAGACCAAAAACTGTTTTTT. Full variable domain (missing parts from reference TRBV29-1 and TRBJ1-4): SAVISQKPSRDICQRGTSLTIQCQVDSQVTMMFWYRQQPGQSLTLIATANQGSEATYESGFVIDKFPISRPNLTFSTLTVSNMSPEDSSIYLCSVVWADQKLFFGSGTQLSVL.